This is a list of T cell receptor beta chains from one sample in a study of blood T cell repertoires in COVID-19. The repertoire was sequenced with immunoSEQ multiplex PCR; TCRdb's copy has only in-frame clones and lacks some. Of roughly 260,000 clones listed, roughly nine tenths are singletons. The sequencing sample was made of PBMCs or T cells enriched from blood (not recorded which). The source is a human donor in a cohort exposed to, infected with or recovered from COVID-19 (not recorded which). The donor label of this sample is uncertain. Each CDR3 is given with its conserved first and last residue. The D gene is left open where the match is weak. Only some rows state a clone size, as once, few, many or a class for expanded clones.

CASSHQTSGGAAPPGELFF	TGTGCCAGCAGCCACCAGACTAGCGGGGGGGCTGCCCCCCCCGGGGAGCTGTTTTTT	TRBV6-2/TRBV6-3	.	TRBD2	TRBJ2-2	19
CASSISTGGLYEQFF	TGTGCCAGTAGTATAAGTACGGGGGGGCTCTATGAGCAGTTCTTC	TRBV19	.	TRBD2	TRBJ2-1	15
CAWSGGPVYGYTF	TGTGCCTGGAGTGGCGGGCCAGTCTATGGCTACACCTTC	TRBV30	.	.	TRBJ1-2	13
CAISEVLDRSNEKLFF	TGTGCCATCAGTGAGGTTTTGGACAGGTCTAATGAAAAACTGTTTTTT	TRBV10-3	few	TRBD1	TRBJ1-4	16
CAISDLKSDTQYF	TGTGCCATCAGTGATCTTAAATCAGATACGCAGTATTTT	TRBV10-3	.	.	TRBJ2-3	13
CASSPGTSGGSYEQYF	TGCGCCAGCAGTCCCGGGACTAGCGGGGGGTCCTACGAGCAGTACTTC	TRBV10-2	.	TRBD2	TRBJ2-7	16
CAWSVGGNQPQHF	TGTGCCTGGAGTGTAGGGGGAAATCAGCCCCAGCATTTT	TRBV30	.	.	TRBJ1-5	13
CAWRDTTGTLNTEAFF	TGTGCCTGGAGGGATACTACCGGGACATTGAACACTGAAGCTTTCTTT	TRBV30	once	.	TRBJ1-1	16
CASSGQLPAKNIQYF	TGTGCCAGCAGTGGACAGCTTCCAGCCAAAAACATTCAGTACTTC	TRBV21-1	.	.	TRBJ2-4	15
CASSLGRGGVYEQYF	TGTGCCAGCAGTTTGGGGCGGGGGGGGGTCTACGAGCAGTACTTC	TRBV27	.	TRBD2	TRBJ2-7	15
CASSIAKVTLGDEQYF	TGTGCCAGTAGTATAGCGAAGGTCACCCTGGGCGACGAGCAGTACTTC	TRBV19	.	.	TRBJ2-7	16
CASSVPAGGPNEQFF	TGTGCCAGTAGTGTCCCAGCGGGGGGACCCAATGAGCAGTTCTTC	TRBV19	.	TRBD2	TRBJ2-1	15
CASSQEASGGLETQYF	TGCGCCAGCAGCCAAGAAGCTAGCGGGGGGCTTGAGACCCAGTACTTC	TRBV4-1	.	TRBD2	TRBJ2-5	16
CASSFRGRPLHF	TGTGCCAGCAGTTTCAGGGGTAGACCCCTCCACTTT	TRBV27	.	.	TRBJ1-6	12
CASSVFGTGLSYGYTF	TGTGCCAGCAGCGTATTCGGGACAGGGCTAAGCTATGGCTACACCTTC	TRBV9	.	TRBD1	TRBJ1-2	16
CASSLIRGGGNTIYF	TGTGCCAGCAGCTTAATCAGGGGTGGCGGAAACACCATATATTTT	TRBV5-6	.	.	TRBJ1-3	15
CASSGSFGGTWAEAFF	TGTGCCAGCAGTGGAAGTTTTGGGGGGACGTGGGCTGAAGCTTTCTTT	TRBV2	few	.	TRBJ1-1	16
CATSGGAANTGELFF	TGTGCCACCAGTGGCGGGGCTGCGAACACCGGGGAGCTGTTTTTT	TRBV24-1	.	.	TRBJ2-2	15
CASSYEGHYNEQFF	TGTGCCAGCAGTTACGAGGGACATTACAATGAGCAGTTCTTC	TRBV6-5	.	.	TRBJ2-1	14
CASSQHLGTSYEQYF	TGTGCCAGCAGTCAACATTTAGGGACTTCCTACGAGCAGTACTTC	TRBV6-4	.	.	TRBJ2-7	15
CASSIKEASSSYEQYF	TGTGCCAGCTCTATCAAGGAGGCTTCTAGCTCCTACGAGCAGTACTTC	TRBV18	.	.	TRBJ2-7	16
CTSPSGGPLGNIQYF	TGCACCAGTCCCAGCGGGGGCCCCCTCGGAAACATTCAGTACTTC	TRBV1	.	.	TRBJ2-4	15
CASRLRQGTYEQYF	TGTGCCAGTCGCCTCAGACAGGGCACCTACGAGCAGTACTTC	TRBV6-5	.	TRBD1	TRBJ2-7	14
CASSYSSRGANYGYTF	TGTGCCAGCAGTTACTCGAGCCGCGGCGCTAACTATGGCTACACCTTC	TRBV6-5	.	.	TRBJ1-2	16
CATSDPGQGNTGELFF	TGTGCCACCAGTGACCCGGGACAGGGGAACACCGGGGAGCTGTTTTTT	TRBV24-1	.	TRBD1	TRBJ2-2	16
CASSVGQGAGGANYGYTF	TGTGCCAGCAGCGTAGGGCAGGGGGCAGGGGGAGCTAACTATGGCTACACCTTC	TRBV9	.	TRBD1	TRBJ1-2	18